This T cell receptor beta chain was documented in a study of molecular identifiers for immune sequencing clone quantification. It was with previously described methods and listed TCR primers that bulk TCR libraries were made. TCRdb re-called the PCR reads through MiXCR, storing one row per CDR3 protein. The sample shows a few hundred thousand distinct CDR3 sequences, 24% of them seen only once. This clonotype has at least ten counts. Germline CDR1 and CDR2: MNHEY and SMNVEV (reference sequence). Trimming stripped 4 bases from V and 1 base from J, with 13 bases between. The CDR3 sequence is 15 residues long.

The source material was naive CD8+ T cells from blood, with Jurkat cell RNA spiked in. Subset noted: FACS-sorted CD8+CD4-CCR7+CD45RA+ naive T cells. The clonotype originates from a human donor in good health. Some libraries in this study had Jurkat cell RNA spiked in. The genes are TRBV27 and TRBJ1-1; TRBD1 might be the D (6 bases). For the CDR3, the DNA is TGTGCCAGCAGTTCCAGGACAGTGAGGAACACTGAAGCTTTCTTT. This translates into CASSSRTVRNTEAFF.